This T cell receptor beta chain was observed in a study of OX40 agonist ivuxolimab in advanced cancers. Study-level background: Cohort: about 80% men, mean age around 60, aged roughly 20 to 79.

Remarks on this clone: What it binds is unknown.

Some clones are missing from TCRdb's copy, which holds only in-frame ones; the method was immunoSEQ multiplex PCR. The data contain more than 55,000 clones, roughly 85% of them singletons. Study-wide results and caveats: Blood T cells, both CD4+ and CD8+, expanded clonally by week 6 at 0.1 to 3.0 mg/kg.

Autoimmune disease history or systemic immunosuppression was exclusionary. CDR1 and CDR2 (germline): LNHDA, SQIVND (reference sequence). This CDR3 contains 12 residues. Trimming removed 6 bases from V and 0 bases from J, with 5 bases in between. The starting material was CD4+ or CD8+ T cells sorted from blood, obtained in a trial of the OX40 agonist ivuxolimab. The chain recombines TRBV19 with TRBJ1-2; D is uncertain. This clonotype was sampled from an adult with an advanced solid tumor such as melanoma, head and neck, liver or kidney cancer. The CDR3 DNA is TGTGCCAGTAGATCGGCTAACTATGGCTACACCTTC. As protein: CASRSANYGYTF. The variable domain in full, with the rest retrieved from reference TRBV19 and TRBJ1-2, is DGGITQSPKYLFRKEGQNVTLSCEQNLNHDAMYWYRQDPGQGLRLIYYSQIVNDFQKGDIAEGYSVSREKKESFPLTVTSAQKNPTAFYLCASRSANYGYTFGSGTRLTVV.